The 14 T cell receptor beta chains listed next were all sequenced from one sample in a study of T-cell memory formation after mild COVID-19. TCRdb recomputed calls from the 5' RACE reads with MiXCR, one row per CDR3 protein. The sample has about 180,000 distinct CDR3 sequences, 16% seen once; the top ten hold 2% to 2.5%. Sequencing used PBMCs or a T cell subset sorted from them (not recorded which). These receptors originate from an adult woman who had mild COVID-19 (a few samples of this study predate the infection). Cell type and time point are not known.

The sample holds a few counts of this clonotype. The V gene is TRBV19, the J gene TRBJ1-3, with no clear D. Between the trimmed V and J ends, which lost 7 bases and 8 bases, there was a span of 30 bases. CDR3 length: 18 residues. Germline loops: CDR1 LNHDA, CDR2 SQIVND (reference sequence). The CDR3 loop reads CASTPIPPGSYEGHTIYF. Here the CDR3 DNA reads TGTGCCAGTACTCCGATTCCCCCAGGAAGTTATGAAGGGCACACCATATATTTT.

This clonotype was seen only a few times. This chain links TRBV20-1 with TRBJ2-7; 8 positions agree with TRBD2. The length of the CDR3 is 15 residues. J was trimmed by 2 bases and V by 0 bases; bases with no gene match: 6. CDR1 and CDR2 (germline): DFQATT, SNEGSKA (reference sequence). The CDR3 nucleotides are TGCAGTGCTAGAGATGACGGGACTAGAGCCTACGAGCAGTACTTC. The encoded protein is CSARDDGTRAYEQYF.

This clonotype has a count of ten or more. The chain recombines TRBV5-1 with TRBJ2-2, with D tentatively TRBD2 (5 bases). V was clipped by 4 bases and J by 1 base, with 8 bases between them. The CDR3 has 14 amino acids. Per germline, CDR1 SGHRS and CDR2 YFSETQ. The CDR3: CASSLGENTGELFF. DNA of the CDR3: TGCGCCAGCAGCCTCGGGGAGAACACCGGGGAGCTGTTTTTT. Supplemented by reference TRBV5-1 and TRBJ2-2, the full variable domain reads KAGVTQTPRYLIKTRGQQVTLSCSPISGHRSVSWYQQTPGQGLQFLFEYFSETQRNKGNFPGRFSGRQFSNSRSEMNVSTLELGDSALYLCASSLGENTGELFFGEGSRLTVL.

This clonotype was detected only a few times. The gene calls are TRBV6-6 and TRBJ2-7; D unresolved. Trimming removed 8 bases at V and 6 bases at J, with 11 bases between. CDR1 is MNHNY, CDR2 SVGAGI, per germline (reference sequence). The CDR3 is 11 amino acids. This CDR3 reads CASHLDGEQYF. CDR3 bases: TGTGCCAGCCACTTGGATGGCGAGCAGTACTTC.

This clonotype was observed a few times. The chain employs TRBV12-3 or TRBV12-4 and TRBJ2-1, with no clear D. The V gene lost 6 bases and the J gene lost 1 base, with 7 bases spanning the gap. CDR3 size: 13 residues. CDR3 protein: CASRAGSYNEQFF. The CDR3 DNA follows: TGTGCCAGCAGGGCCGGGTCCTACAATGAGCAGTTCTTC.

The chain has TRBV5-1 and TRBJ2-5; possibly TRBD2 for D (6 bases). The CDR3 sequence is 15 residues long. Germline CDR1 reads SGHRS; CDR2 reads YFSETQ. Deletions cut 8 bases from V and 2 bases from J, with 19 bases between. Written as DNA, the CDR3 is TGCGCCAGTCGGGACTCCCTCTCAGGGCAAGAGACCCAGTACTTC. This gives the protein CASRDSLSGQETQYF.

The CDR3 region is CASSHSPGMDTQYF. For the CDR3, the DNA is TGTGCCAGCAGTCACAGTCCCGGCATGGATACGCAGTATTTT. The rearrangement uses TRBV28 and TRBJ2-3; the D is unclear. Trimming took 5 bases from V and 6 from J, leaving 15 bases between them. The length of the CDR3 is 14 residues. Germline CDR1 and CDR2: MDHEN and SYDVKM.

This clonotype was observed many times. This chain connects TRBV5-1 to TRBJ2-7, with TRBD2 matching over 7 bases. Germline-derived CDR1 and CDR2 are SGHRS and YFSETQ. This CDR3 spans 15 amino acids. With 4 bases clipped from V and 5 bases from J, the junction kept 12 bases outside the gene matches. In DNA, the CDR3 is TGCGCCAGCAGCGTAGCAGGCGGGAGATCCAACGAGCAGTACTTC. This gives the protein CASSVAGGRSNEQYF.

A few counts support this clonotype. This chain joins TRBV6-5 and TRBJ2-5, with 9 bases that match TRBD2. The germline CDR1 and CDR2 sequences are MNHEY and SVGAGI. V lost 0 bases and J lost 5; bases outside the gene matches: 13. This CDR3 spans 18 amino acids. CDR3 nucleotide sequence: TGTGCCAGCAGTTACTCGTTCGGCGGGAGGGCCACCGACGAGACCCAGTACTTC. Translating it yields CASSYSFGGRATDETQYF.

The chain couples TRBV20-1 to TRBJ2-2; no definite D call. Trimming removed 5 bases from V and 3 bases from J, with 13 bases in between. The CDR3 runs to 14 residues. Germline V CDR1 and CDR2: DFQATT, SNEGSKA (reference sequence). CDR3 DNA: TGCAGTGCTGACGCCGGGTCCCACACCGGGGAGCTGTTTTTT. This codes for CSADAGSHTGELFF.

This clonotype was detected many times. The rearrangement uses TRBV7-2 and TRBJ2-1; D could derive from TRBD1 or TRBD2 (5 bases each). V shed 2 bases and J shed 7 bases, with 9 bases lying between them. The CDR3 consists of 13 residues. Per the germline V gene, CDR1 is SGHTA and CDR2 is FQGNSA. CDR3 sequence: CASSLTGRNEQFF. The CDR3 bases are TGTGCCAGCAGCTTAACGGGGCGAAATGAGCAGTTCTTC.

The chain combines TRBV15 with TRBJ2-1; 7 positions match TRBD2. Germline trimming cut 3 bases from V and 3 bases from J; bases unmatched to any gene: 11. The CDR3 runs to 17 residues. The germline gives CDR1 LNHNV, CDR2 YYDKDF (reference sequence). In DNA form, the CDR3 reads TGTGCCACCAGCAGTAGAGGCAGCGGGAAACACTACAATGAGCAGTTCTTC. Translating gives CATSSRGSGKHYNEQFF.

The V call is TRBV4-2, the J call TRBJ1-4, with a tentative D call TRBD1 (5 bases). Germline V lookup: CDR1 LGHNA, CDR2 YNFKEQ. The CDR3 totals 15 residues. The V end lost 2 bases, the J end lost 6 bases, and 13 bases lay between the germline ends. The CDR3 nucleotides read TGTGCCAGCAGCCAAAGCCCTTTGGGGGATGAAAAACTGTTTTTT. It encodes CASSQSPLGDEKLFF.

This sequence joins TRBV5-1 and TRBJ1-1; no clear D. CDR1 is SGHRS, CDR2 YFSETQ, per germline. The CDR3 is 13 residues long. V was shortened by 4 bases and J by 4 bases, with 11 bases between the two germline ends. CDR3 sequence (DNA): TGCGCCAGCAGCCCTTGGGTGGGCACTGAAGCTTTCTTT. Encoded protein: CASSPWVGTEAFF.